The clone carrying this T cell receptor beta chain was detected only a few times. There are 11 residues in the CDR3. Trimming stripped 3 bases from V and 10 bases from J, with 9 bases between. CDR1 LNHNV and CDR2 YYDKDF come from the germline V gene (reference sequence). Clones were sequenced by immunoSEQ multiplex PCR, and TCRdb holds only the in-frame ones, with some missing. The sample lists about 10,000 clones, over 30% occurring once. This record comes from a study of graft-versus-host responses after intestinal transplantation. Co-plated with about 200,000 CFSE-labeled responder cells were about 200,000 irradiated, violet-dye-labeled stimulator cells.

Sequences were derived from alloreactive CD8+ T cells from a mixed lymphocyte reaction culture, sampled before intestinal transplant. Subset here: CFSE-low proliferating T cells sorted from roughly six-day pre-transplant mixed lymphocyte reaction (GvH or HvG direction). This sequence joins TRBV15 and TRBJ1-2; a possible D gene is TRBD1 (5 bases). The sequence was obtained from a human patient who received an intestinal transplant. In DNA form, the CDR3 reads TGTGCCACCAGCAGTGGGGCTGTCTACACCTTC. This sequence encodes CATSSGAVYTF.